This TCR beta chain was identified in a study of T cell repertoires in ileal Crohn's disease. Patients were adults with ileal or ileocolonic Crohn's disease needing resection. The CDR3 totals 15 residues. CDR1 and CDR2 (germline): SNHLY, FYNNEI. Trimming removed 7 bases from V and 2 bases from J; junction bases left unmatched: 7. Only in-frame clones appear in the TCRdb table, and some are missing; sequencing was by immunoSEQ multiplex PCR. Of 13,000 or so clones in the sample, about 85% were seen once. V usage is TRBV2 and J usage is TRBJ1-5; 8 nucleotides agree with TRBD1. The sample taken for sequencing was ileal tissue. This clonotype was obtained from an adult with Crohn's disease. The CDR3: CASKTGAGGNQPQHF. The CDR3 DNA reads TGTGCCAGCAAGACAGGGGCAGGAGGCAATCAGCCCCAGCATTTT.